These 17 T cell receptor beta chains originate from one sample sequenced in a study of blood T cell repertoires in COVID-19. Produced via immunoSEQ multiplex PCR; TCRdb's table is partial and in-frame only. The sample includes 60,000 to 75,000 clones, around 83% seen only once; the top ten take around 3.9%. Sample: peripheral blood. Receptor source: a man in his 70s with active COVID-19.

This chain links TRBV9 with TRBJ1-5; D unclear. The ends were cut back, 0 bases at V and 7 bases at J, with 8 bases in the middle. This CDR3 region has 13 residues. Germline values: CDR1 SGDLS, CDR2 YYNGEE. CDR3 in amino acids: CASSVGPQQPQHF. CDR3 bases: TGTGCCAGCAGCGTAGGGCCACAGCAGCCCCAGCATTTT.

Here the CDR3 reads CASSSPRLAGPSGANVLTF. CDR3 DNA sequence: TGTGCCAGCAGCTCCCCCCGACTAGCGGGACCCTCTGGGGCCAACGTCCTGACTTTC. The rearrangement joins TRBV7-2 to TRBJ2-6, with TRBD2 identical over 11 bases. The CDR3 is 19 residues long. V gave up 4 bases and J gave up 0 bases; unmatched junction bases: 8. CDR1 and CDR2 (germline): SGHTA, FQGNSA.

The chain has TRBV11-1 and TRBJ2-1, with 8 bases fitting TRBD2. The germline gives CDR1 SGHAT, CDR2 FQDESV (reference sequence). The CDR3 length is 15 residues. The V and J ends lost 7 bases and 0 bases, in that order; junction bases with no gene match: 5. The CDR3 DNA follows: TGTGCCAGCACCGCGGGGGGCAGCTCCTACAATGAGCAGTTCTTC. It is translated as CASTAGGSSYNEQFF.

Only one count was recorded for this clone. The chain uses TRBV4-3 and TRBJ2-7; D is perhaps TRBD1 (6 bases). V lost 0 bases and J lost 2, with 11 bases in between. This CDR3 spans 15 amino acids. The germline V gene has CDR1 LGHNA and CDR2 YSLEER. The CDR3 DNA sequence: TGCGCCAGCAGCCAAGATCGAGGGACACCCTACGAGCAGTACTTC. This encodes CASSQDRGTPYEQYF.

The CDR3 region has the DNA TGTGCCAGCAGTTGGAGCAGGGGGGACACTGAAGCTTTCTTT. It codes for CASSWSRGDTEAFF. The chain recombines TRBV6-2 or TRBV6-3 with TRBJ1-1; 7 bases align to TRBD1. The V segment lost 4 bases and the J segment 3 bases; nucleotides outside the gene matches: 5. This CDR3 is built from 14 residues. Germline V gene sequence: CDR1 MNHEY, CDR2 SVGEGT.

Note on this clone: The sample carries other DNA sequences with the same CDR3. This CDR3 reads CSVERGDRGDYEQYF. As DNA, the CDR3 is TGCAGCGTTGAACGGGGGGACAGGGGGGACTACGAGCAGTACTTC. The V gene is TRBV29-1, the J gene TRBJ2-7; TRBD1 aligns across 11 bases. The length of the CDR3 is 15 residues. CDR1 is SQVTM, CDR2 ANQGSEA, per germline. Germline trimming cut 2 bases from V and 3 bases from J; bases unmatched to any gene: 6.

This chain uses TRBV11-3 with TRBJ2-2; 10 bases map to TRBD2. V was clipped by 5 bases and J by 7 bases; unmatched bases: 10. This CDR3 has 16 residues. The germline CDR1 and CDR2 sequences are SGHNT and YENEEA. DNA of the CDR3: TGTGCCAGCAGCGGGCGGACTAGCGGTGCGATCGGGGAGCTGTTTTTT. Residues: CASSGRTSGAIGELFF.

This clone turned up a few times. The rearrangement joins TRBV27 to TRBJ2-3; TRBD2 aligns across 8 bases. Losses at the gene ends were 7 bases for V and 6 bases for J; bases not matched to a gene: 3. The CDR3 is 12 residues long. The germline V gene has CDR1 MNHEY and CDR2 SMNVEV (reference sequence). The CDR3 DNA is TGTGCCAGCACCCCGGGGGGGGATACGCAGTATTTT. Translated, it gives CASTPGGDTQYF.

On this clone: This specimen includes other DNA sequences encoding the same CDR3. The rearrangement links TRBV18 to TRBJ2-7; TRBD1 aligns across 9 bases. V trimming: 2 bases; J trimming: 2 bases; junction bases outside the gene matches: 1. CDR3 size: 14 residues. Germline V gives CDR1 KGHSH, CDR2 LQKENI. The CDR3 sequence is CASSPGTGPYEQYF. The CDR3 nucleotides read TGTGCCAGCTCACCAGGGACAGGGCCCTACGAGCAGTACTTC. Combining the CDR3 with reference TRBV18 and TRBJ2-7 gives the whole variable domain NAGVMQNPRHLVRRRGQEARLRCSPMKGHSHVYWYRQLPEEGLKFMVYLQKENIIDESGMPKERFSAEFPKEGPSILRIQQVVRGDSAAYFCASSPGTGPYEQYFGPGTRLTVT.

The chain carries TRBV4-3 and TRBJ2-5; TRBD2 matches 14 bases. CDR1 is LGHNA and CDR2 is YSLEER in the germline V gene. With V trimmed by 1 base and J by 5 bases, 6 bases remained unmatched. CDR3 length equals 17 residues. The CDR3 sequence: CASSQGGLAGAGETQYF. CDR3 sequence (DNA): TGCGCCAGCAGCCAAGGGGGACTAGCGGGAGCTGGCGAGACCCAGTACTTC.

V usage is TRBV7-8 and J usage is TRBJ2-5, with a possible D match to TRBD2 (6 bases). The V gene's germline CDR1 is SGHVS and CDR2 FQNEAQ. Trimming took off 1 base at V and 5 bases at J, with 14 bases between the two ends. The CDR3 length is 15 residues. This CDR3 reads CASSLVRERRETQYF. CDR3 nucleotides: TGTGCCAGCAGCTTAGTACGGGAGCGCCGGGAGACCCAGTACTTC.

The CDR3 DNA sequence: TGTGCCAGCTCAGGGACAGTGGCCTACGAGCAGTACTTC. It is translated as CASSGTVAYEQYF. This sequence joins TRBV18 and TRBJ2-7; TRBD1 matches 7 bases. With V trimmed by 5 bases and J by 2 bases, 3 bases remained unmatched. The CDR3 has 13 amino acids. Germline V lookup: CDR1 KGHSH, CDR2 LQKENI.

The CDR3 is CASRPVRGESTYEQYF. The CDR3 coding sequence is TGCGCCAGCAGACCCGTCAGGGGGGAGTCAACCTACGAGCAGTACTTC. This chain connects TRBV4-1 to TRBJ2-7; a possible D gene is TRBD1 (7 bases). The CDR3 contains 16 residues. Germline V lookup: CDR1 MGHRA, CDR2 YSYEKL. Deletions cut 6 bases from V and 2 bases from J, with 20 bases between.

The gene calls are TRBV28 and TRBJ1-4; D not resolved. Germline V gives CDR1 MDHEN, CDR2 SYDVKM. The V end was cut by 6 bases, the J end by 7 bases, with 3 bases between. The CDR3 runs to 10 residues. CDR3 bases: TGTGCCAGCAGCTCTGAAAAACTGTTTTTT. It yields the protein CASSSEKLFF.

This clone was recorded a few times. The V and J genes are TRBV15 and TRBJ1-1, with TRBD1 identical over 8 bases. The CDR3 spans 14 residues. The germline gives CDR1 LNHNV, CDR2 YYDKDF (reference sequence). The J segment lost 3 bases and the V segment lost 4 bases, leaving 4 bases of the junction unmatched. The CDR3 is CATSTQQGDTEAFF. For the CDR3, the DNA is TGTGCCACCAGCACCCAACAGGGGGACACTGAAGCTTTCTTT. Combining the CDR3 with reference TRBV15 and TRBJ1-1 gives the whole variable domain DAMVIQNPRYQVTQFGKPVTLSCSQTLNHNVMYWYQQKSSQAPKLLFHYYDKDFNNEADTPDNFQSRRPNTSFCFLDIRSPGLGDTAMYLCATSTQQGDTEAFFGQGTRLTVV.

In DNA, the CDR3 is TGTGCCAGCAGCCCCAACGGGGGTCAGCCCCAGCATTTT. Its translation: CASSPNGGQPQHF. The rearrangement joins TRBV11-2 to TRBJ1-5; D might be TRBD1 (5 bases). There are 13 residues in the CDR3. Trimming pared 5 bases from V and 6 bases from J, leaving 11 bases between. The V gene's germline CDR1 is SGHAT and CDR2 FQNNGV.

This clone was seen a few times. This sequence joins TRBV5-3 and TRBJ2-1; TRBD2 agrees at 9 bases. TRBV5-3 qualifies as an ORF whose function is uncertain. Trimming took 6 bases from V and 9 from J; bases not matched to a gene: 16. The CDR3 loop spans 16 amino acids. This chain's CDR3 is CARNLSPGGRAGEQFF. CDR3 DNA sequence: TGTGCCAGAAACCTATCTCCTGGCGGGAGGGCCGGTGAGCAGTTCTTC.